This is a list of T cell receptor beta chains from one sample in a study of sequential checkpoint blockade in melanoma. Here immunoSEQ multiplex PCR was the method, and the copy in TCRdb shows in-frame clones only, minus some. The sample lists 10,000 or so clones; roughly 83% were seen once. The input for sequencing was CD8+ T cells sorted from blood (inferred from file names), taken from a patient given nivolumab and ipilimumab in sequence. The origin of the receptors is a human donor with melanoma. Each CDR3 is given with its conserved first and last residue.

TRBV14,TRBJ2-2,CASSQDPYSVGELFF
TRBV5-1,TRBJ2-3,CASSLNVRADTQYF
TRBV14,TRBJ1-1,CASSPLQGAIEAFF
TRBV30,TRBJ2-7,CAWSVGTGSYEQYF
TRBV27,TRBJ2-2,CASSLQGVPGELFF
TRBV27,TRBJ1-2,CASSLGTGGIKNYGYTF
TRBV9,TRBJ1-3,CASSADDFSSGNTIYF
TRBV5-4,TRBJ1-3,CASSLSGSGNTIYF
TRBV27,TRBJ2-1,CASRTRYNEQFF
TRBV28,TRBJ2-1,CASSLRGGNEQFF
TRBV27,TRBJ1-1,CASSRQGAVTEAFF
TRBV5-1,TRBJ2-1,CASSLRASGSDEQFF
TRBV13,TRBJ2-7,CASSSREQGSNEQYF
TRBV6-4,TRBJ1-2,CASSAWVGDGYTF
TRBV19,TRBJ2-1,CASSISIVYNEQFF
TRBV10-3,TRBJ2-3,CAISESTDYTSTDTQYF
TRBV6-5,TRBJ2-7,CASSYGQGTYEQYF
TRBV9,TRBJ2-7,CASSVGSSGAYEQYF
TRBV9,TRBJ2-1,CASSVSGGARPEQFF
TRBV5-1,TRBJ2-7,CASSTRGNGYEQYF
TRBV7-9,TRBJ1-6,CASSPENLVPLHF
TRBV4-3,TRBJ2-3,CASSQAPQLSTDTQYF
TRBV4-1,TRBJ2-4,CASSYSGGEGQNIQYF
TRBV27,TRBJ2-5,CASSLGGSQETQYF
TRBV7-8,TRBJ2-5,CASSLAPVQETQYF
TRBV19,TRBJ1-5,CASSTGQGGYQPQHF
TRBV19,TRBJ2-1,CASSMTGGSYNEQFF
TRBV27,.,CASSREGTPYEQYF
TRBV4-1,TRBJ2-7,CASSQKQGSPYEQYF
TRBV5-4,TRBJ2-4,CASSTEEGAKNIQYF
TRBV28,TRBJ2-7,CASSQAGEQYF
TRBV7-8,TRBJ2-1,CASSLAGGLVYNEQFF
TRBV7-9,TRBJ2-6,CASSSYLANVLTF
TRBV19,TRBJ1-2,CASRIQGTAIYGYTF
TRBV6-9,TRBJ2-2,CASSYNMFGQGSAGELFF
TRBV6-5,TRBJ1-4,CASSLRGSTNEKLFF